This record concerns one T cell receptor (beta chain) sequence. This specimen belongs to a study of blood T cell repertoires in COVID-19. Whole-study context: Acute and convalescent COVID-19 samples came from the United States, Italy and Spain. T cells, B-cell-depleted T cells, or PBMCs provided the cDNA or gDNA that served as material.

The V segment lost 6 bases and the J segment 5 bases; nucleotides outside the gene matches: 7. In germline, CDR1 is MNHEY, CDR2 SVGAGI. CDR3 size: 15 residues. Methods used by the authors: Amplification of reference gene primers was used by the study to estimate nucleated cell counts. Libraries were prepared by immunoSEQ multiplex PCR; TCRdb keeps only in-frame clonotypes and omits some of them. V and J calls and clone size are as listed in that table; D and trimming were resolved from the DNA. Here the sample spans 120,000 to 150,000 clones, around 88% being singletons. The gene calls are TRBV6-5 and TRBJ2-1, with 10 bases fitting TRBD1. The receptor was derived from a human donor in a cohort sampled during active COVID-19. Sequencing used peripheral blood. CDR3 amino acids: CASSLGQGVNNEQFF. CDR3 DNA: TGTGCCAGCAGCCTCGGACAGGGGGTCAACAATGAGCAGTTCTTC.